The clone carrying this T cell receptor beta chain was counted many times. Its target is not known. The data derive from a study of prognosis after radiotherapy for stage I lung cancer. On the study more broadly: Distant metastases struck a few patients a median of roughly seven months after radiotherapy; about 16 showed no significant progression. General study findings and limits: The study left the tumor specificity of the expanded TCR clones undetermined.

Germline CDR1 reads SGHTA; CDR2 reads FQGNSA. There are 20 residues in the CDR3. Unmatched junction bases numbered 13, after V lost 4 bases and J lost 0 bases. With two-round multiplex PCR, TCR beta CDR3 sequences were amplified from genomic DNA. Used in first-round PCR were primers specific to each TRBV and TRBJ gene. Using its own MiXCR run on the multiplex PCR reads, TCRdb lists one record per CDR3 protein. The profile shows around 16,000 distinct CDR3 sequences, around 45% of them singletons. This TCR came from a donor over 45 with non-small cell lung cancer. The genes are TRBV7-2 and TRBJ2-6; 9 bases align to TRBD1. Source: PBMCs, taken before or after stereotactic body radiation therapy (not recorded which). CDR3 nucleotides: TGTGCCAGCAGCTCGAGGGGACAGGGCTCAATCCTCTCTGGGGCCAACGTCCTGACTTTC. It specifies CASSSRGQGSILSGANVLTF.